The T cell receptor beta chain under discussion was sequenced for a study of T cells in Graves' hyperthyroidism and ophthalmopathy. Turning to the study itself: The blood sample was taken at first diagnosis, before treatment began. Study-wide findings and caveats: By a 13 V-J model, ophthalmopathy was set apart from stable hyperthyroidism. Blood also held most thyroid clonotypes expanded beyond 0.001.

Diagnosis rested on symptoms, serum thyroxine and TRAb, thyroid ultrasound, and orbital computed tomography. There are many counts of this clonotype. Its antigen is currently unknown. Researchers took RNA transcripts and amplified the TCR beta CDR3 regions from them. The study used the HTBI primer set for a first-round RT-PCR of the TCR CDR3. TCRdb reanalysed the multiplex PCR reads using MiXCR and keeps one entry per CDR3 protein. Of 550,000 to 700,000 distinct CDR3 sequences detected, about 15% appear once; the ten largest clones hold about 4.5%. This CDR3 is 15 amino acids long. Germline CDR1 and CDR2: SGHAT and FQNNGV. Trimming took 2 bases from V and 3 from J, leaving 13 bases between them.

Specimen: blood. This chain links TRBV11-2 with TRBJ2-5; D may be TRBD1 or TRBD2 (5 bases each). The sequence derives from a woman in her 40s with Graves' ophthalmopathy. The CDR3 loop is CASSLSRVGEETQYF. For the CDR3, the DNA is TGTGCCAGCAGCTTATCGAGGGTGGGGGAAGAGACCCAGTACTTC. The whole variable domain, filled in from reference TRBV11-2 and TRBJ2-5, reads EAGVAQSPRYKIIEKRQSVAFWCNPISGHATLYWYQQILGQGPKLLIQFQNNGVVDDSQLPKDRFSAERLKGVDSTLKIQPAKLEDSAVYLCASSLSRVGEETQYFGPGTRLLVL.